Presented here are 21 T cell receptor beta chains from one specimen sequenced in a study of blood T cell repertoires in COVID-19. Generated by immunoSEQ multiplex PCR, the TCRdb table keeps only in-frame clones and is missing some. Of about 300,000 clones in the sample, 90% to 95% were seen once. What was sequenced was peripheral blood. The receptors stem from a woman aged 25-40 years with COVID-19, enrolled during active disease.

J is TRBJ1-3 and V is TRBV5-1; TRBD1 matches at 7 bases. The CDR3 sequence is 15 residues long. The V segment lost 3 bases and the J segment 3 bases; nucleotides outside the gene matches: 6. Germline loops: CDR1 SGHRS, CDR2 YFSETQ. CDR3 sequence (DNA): TGCGCCAGCAGCTCCGCCGGGACAGATGGAAACACCATATATTTT. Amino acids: CASSSAGTDGNTIYF.

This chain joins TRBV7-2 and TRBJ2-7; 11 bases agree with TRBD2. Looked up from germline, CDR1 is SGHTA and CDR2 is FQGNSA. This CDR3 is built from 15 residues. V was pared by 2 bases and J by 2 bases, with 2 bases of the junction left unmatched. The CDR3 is CASSLTSGGPYEQYF. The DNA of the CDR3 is TGTGCCAGCAGCTTAACTAGCGGGGGACCCTACGAGCAGTACTTC.

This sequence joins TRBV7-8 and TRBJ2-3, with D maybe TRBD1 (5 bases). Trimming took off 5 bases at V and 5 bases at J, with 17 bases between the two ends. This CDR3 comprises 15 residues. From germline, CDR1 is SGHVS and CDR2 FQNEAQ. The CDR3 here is CASSPQGLAVDTQYF. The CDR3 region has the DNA TGTGCCAGCAGCCCGCAGGGTTTGGCGGTAGATACGCAGTATTTT.

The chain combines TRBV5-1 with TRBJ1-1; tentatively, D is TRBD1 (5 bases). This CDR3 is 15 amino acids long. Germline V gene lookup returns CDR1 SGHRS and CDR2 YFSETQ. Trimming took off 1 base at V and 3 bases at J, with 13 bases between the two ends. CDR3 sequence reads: CASSLNRPMDTEAFF. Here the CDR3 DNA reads TGCGCCAGCAGCTTGAACAGGCCCATGGACACTGAAGCTTTCTTT.

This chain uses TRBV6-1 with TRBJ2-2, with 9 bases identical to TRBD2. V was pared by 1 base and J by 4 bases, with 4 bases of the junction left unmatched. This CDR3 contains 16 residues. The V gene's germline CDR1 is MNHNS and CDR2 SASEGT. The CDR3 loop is CASSEVAGVVTGELFF. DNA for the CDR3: TGTGCCAGCAGTGAAGTAGCGGGAGTGGTCACCGGGGAGCTGTTTTTT.

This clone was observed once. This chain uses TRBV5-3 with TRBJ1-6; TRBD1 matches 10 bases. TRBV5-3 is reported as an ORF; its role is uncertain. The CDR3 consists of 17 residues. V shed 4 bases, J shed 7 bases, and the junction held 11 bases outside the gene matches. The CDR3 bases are TGTGCCAGAAGCCGTCCCGGGACAGGGGATGACAATTCACCCCTCCACTTT. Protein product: CARSRPGTGDDNSPLHF.

Here the CDR3 reads CASSYSSSDDEQFF. CDR3 DNA sequence: TGTGCCAGCAGTTACTCTAGTAGCGACGATGAGCAGTTCTTC. This chain uses TRBV6-6 with TRBJ2-1; tentatively, D is TRBD2 (5 bases). Germline values: CDR1 MNHNY, CDR2 SVGAGI (reference sequence). The V and J ends lost 0 bases and 8 bases respectively, with 11 bases between them. The CDR3 is 14 amino acids.

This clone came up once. This CDR3 reads CASSTGDSLITDTQYF. CDR3 DNA sequence: TGTGCCAGTAGTACAGGGGACAGTCTCATCACAGATACGCAGTATTTT. The chain links TRBV19 to TRBJ2-3; 7 bases agree with TRBD1. Trimming took 4 bases from V and 2 from J; bases not matched to a gene: 9. This CDR3 comprises 16 residues. Germline CDR1 reads LNHDA; CDR2 reads SQIVND (reference sequence).

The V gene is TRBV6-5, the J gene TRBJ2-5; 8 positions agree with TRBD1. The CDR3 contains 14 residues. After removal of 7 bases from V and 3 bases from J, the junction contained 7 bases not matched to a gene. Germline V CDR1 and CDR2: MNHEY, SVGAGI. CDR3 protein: CASIQTGAEETQYF. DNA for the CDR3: TGTGCCAGCATCCAGACAGGGGCGGAAGAGACCCAGTACTTC.

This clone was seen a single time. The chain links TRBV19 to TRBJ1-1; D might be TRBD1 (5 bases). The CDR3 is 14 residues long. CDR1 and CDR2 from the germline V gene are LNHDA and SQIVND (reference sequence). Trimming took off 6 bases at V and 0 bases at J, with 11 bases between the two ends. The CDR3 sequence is CASRMGGMNTEAFF. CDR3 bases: TGTGCCAGTAGGATGGGGGGGATGAACACTGAAGCTTTCTTT.

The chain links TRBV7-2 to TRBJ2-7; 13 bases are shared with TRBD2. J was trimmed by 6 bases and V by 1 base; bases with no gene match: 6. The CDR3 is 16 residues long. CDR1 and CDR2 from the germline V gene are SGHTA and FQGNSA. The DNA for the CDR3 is TGTGCCAGCAGCTTAGTAGGACTAGCGGGAGATTCCGAGCAGTACTTC. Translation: CASSLVGLAGDSEQYF.

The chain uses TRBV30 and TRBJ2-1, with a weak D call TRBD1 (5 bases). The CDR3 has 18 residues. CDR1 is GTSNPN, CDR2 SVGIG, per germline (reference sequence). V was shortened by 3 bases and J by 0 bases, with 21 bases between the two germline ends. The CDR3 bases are TGTGCCTGGAGCCTCCAACCCCTGCAGGGTAGCTCCTACAATGAGCAGTTCTTC. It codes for CAWSLQPLQGSSYNEQFF.

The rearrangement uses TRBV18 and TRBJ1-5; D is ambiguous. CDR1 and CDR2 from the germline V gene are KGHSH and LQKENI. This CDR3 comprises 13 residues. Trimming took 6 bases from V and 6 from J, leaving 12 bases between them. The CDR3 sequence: CASSPGFAQPQHF. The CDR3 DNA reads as TGTGCCAGCTCCCCGGGGTTCGCTCAGCCCCAGCATTTT. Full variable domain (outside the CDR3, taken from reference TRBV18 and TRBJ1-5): NAGVMQNPRHLVRRRGQEARLRCSPMKGHSHVYWYRQLPEEGLKFMVYLQKENIIDESGMPKERFSAEFPKEGPSILRIQQVVRGDSAAYFCASSPGFAQPQHFGDGTRLSIL.

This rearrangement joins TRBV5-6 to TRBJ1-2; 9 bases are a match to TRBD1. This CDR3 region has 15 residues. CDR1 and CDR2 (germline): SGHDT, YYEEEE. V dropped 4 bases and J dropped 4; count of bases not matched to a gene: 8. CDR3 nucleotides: TGTGCCAGCAGCGCCCGGGACAGGGTTAGCTATGGCTACACCTTC. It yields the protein CASSARDRVSYGYTF. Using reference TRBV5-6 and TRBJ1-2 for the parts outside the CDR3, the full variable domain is DAGVTQSPTHLIKTRGQQVTLRCSPKSGHDTVSWYQQALGQGPQFIFQYYEEEERQRGNFPDRFSGHQFPNYSSELNVNALLLGDSALYLCASSARDRVSYGYTFGSGTRLTVV.

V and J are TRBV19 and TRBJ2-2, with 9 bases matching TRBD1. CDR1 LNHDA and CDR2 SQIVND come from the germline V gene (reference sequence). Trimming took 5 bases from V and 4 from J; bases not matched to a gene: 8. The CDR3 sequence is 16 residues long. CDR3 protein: CASSVYRGRSTGELFF. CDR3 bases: TGTGCCAGTAGTGTTTACAGGGGGCGCAGCACCGGGGAGCTGTTTTTT.

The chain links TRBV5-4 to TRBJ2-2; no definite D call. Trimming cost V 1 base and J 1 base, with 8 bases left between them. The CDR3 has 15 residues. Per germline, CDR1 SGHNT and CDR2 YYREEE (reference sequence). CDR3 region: CASSLLGQNTGELFF. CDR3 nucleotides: TGTGCCAGCAGCTTGCTTGGCCAGAACACCGGGGAGCTGTTTTTT.

The DNA for the CDR3 is TGTGCCAGTAGTACCGGCTCGCGGGGTTTGGACACCATATATTTT. Its translation: CASSTGSRGLDTIYF. The chain joins TRBV19 to TRBJ1-3, with D unresolved. There are 15 residues in the CDR3. CDR1 and CDR2 (germline): LNHDA, SQIVND (reference sequence). Trimming cost V 4 bases and J 8 bases, with 18 bases left between them.

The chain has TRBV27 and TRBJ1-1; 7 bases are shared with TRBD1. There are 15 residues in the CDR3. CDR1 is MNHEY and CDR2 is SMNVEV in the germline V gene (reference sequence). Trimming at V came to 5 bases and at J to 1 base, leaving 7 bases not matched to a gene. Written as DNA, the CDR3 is TGTGCCAGCAGTCCACTGACAGGGCCGAACACTGAAGCTTTCTTT. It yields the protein CASSPLTGPNTEAFF.

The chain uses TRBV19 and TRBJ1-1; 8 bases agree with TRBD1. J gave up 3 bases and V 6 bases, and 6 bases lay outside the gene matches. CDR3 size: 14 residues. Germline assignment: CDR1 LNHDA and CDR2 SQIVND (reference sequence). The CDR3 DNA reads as TGTGCCAGTAGCCTAGGACAGGGATACACTGAAGCTTTCTTT. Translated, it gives CASSLGQGYTEAFF.

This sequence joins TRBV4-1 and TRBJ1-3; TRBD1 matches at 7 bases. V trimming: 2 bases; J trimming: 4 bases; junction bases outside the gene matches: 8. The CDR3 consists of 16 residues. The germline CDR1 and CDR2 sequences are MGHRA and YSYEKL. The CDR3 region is CASSQSTGSGGNTIYF. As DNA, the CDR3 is TGCGCCAGCAGCCAATCGACAGGGAGTGGCGGAAACACCATATATTTT.

CDR3 sequence reads: CASSPGLGNNQPQHF. The CDR3 DNA follows: TGTGCCAGCAGTCCGGGACTGGGGAACAATCAGCCCCAGCATTTT. The gene calls are TRBV6-2 or TRBV6-3 and TRBJ1-5; perhaps TRBD1 as D (5 bases). The CDR3 is 15 residues long. Trimming took off 5 bases at V and 3 bases at J, with 14 bases between the two ends. From germline, CDR1 is MNHEY and CDR2 SVGEGT.